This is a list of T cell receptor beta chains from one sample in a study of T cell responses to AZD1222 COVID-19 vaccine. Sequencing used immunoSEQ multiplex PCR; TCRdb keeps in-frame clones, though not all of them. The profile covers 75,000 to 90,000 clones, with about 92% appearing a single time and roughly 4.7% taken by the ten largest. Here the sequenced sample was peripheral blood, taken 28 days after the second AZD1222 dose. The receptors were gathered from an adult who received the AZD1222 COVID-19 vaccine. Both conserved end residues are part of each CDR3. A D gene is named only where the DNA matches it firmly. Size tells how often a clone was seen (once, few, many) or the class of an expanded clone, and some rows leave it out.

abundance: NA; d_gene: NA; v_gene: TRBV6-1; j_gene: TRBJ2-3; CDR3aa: CASSEAGYRGARSTDTQYF; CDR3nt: TGTGCCAGCAGTGAAGCGGGCTACAGAGGAGCAAGAAGCACAGATACGCAGTATTTT
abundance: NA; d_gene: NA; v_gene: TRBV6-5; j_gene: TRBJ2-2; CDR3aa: CASSYSGGETGELFF; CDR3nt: TGTGCCAGCAGTTACTCGGGGGGAGAAACCGGGGAGCTGTTTTTT
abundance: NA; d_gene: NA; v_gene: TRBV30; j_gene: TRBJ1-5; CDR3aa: CAWRRGSNQPQHF; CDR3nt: TGTGCCTGGAGACGGGGGAGCAATCAGCCCCAGCATTTT
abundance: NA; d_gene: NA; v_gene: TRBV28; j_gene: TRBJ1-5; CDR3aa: CASSLSDEGTQPQHF; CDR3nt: TGTGCCAGCAGTTTGTCAGACGAGGGGACTCAGCCCCAGCATTTT
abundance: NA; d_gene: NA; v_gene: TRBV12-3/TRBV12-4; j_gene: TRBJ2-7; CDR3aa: CASSFSGYEQYF; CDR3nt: TGTGCCAGCAGTTTTTCAGGCTACGAGCAGTACTTC
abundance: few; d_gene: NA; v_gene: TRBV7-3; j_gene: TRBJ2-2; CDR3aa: CASSLLDTGELFF; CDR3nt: TGTGCCAGCAGCTTACTGGATACCGGGGAGCTGTTTTTT
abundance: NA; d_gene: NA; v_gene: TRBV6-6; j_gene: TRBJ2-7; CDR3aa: CASSYSDGRGSYEQYF; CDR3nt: TGTGCCAGCAGTTACTCCGACGGAAGGGGCTCTTACGAGCAGTACTTC
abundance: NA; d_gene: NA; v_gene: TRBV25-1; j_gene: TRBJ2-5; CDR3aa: CASSGLETQYF; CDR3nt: TGTGCCAGCAGCGGGCTTGAGACCCAGTACTTC
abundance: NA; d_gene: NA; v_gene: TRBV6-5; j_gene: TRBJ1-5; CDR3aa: CASRPTLTSNQPQHF; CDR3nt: TGTGCCAGCAGACCAACCCTAACTAGCAATCAGCCCCAGCATTTT
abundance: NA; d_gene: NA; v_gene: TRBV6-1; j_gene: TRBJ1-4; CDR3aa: CASSEWAEANEKLFF; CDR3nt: TGTGCCAGCAGTGAATGGGCAGAAGCTAATGAAAAACTGTTTTTT
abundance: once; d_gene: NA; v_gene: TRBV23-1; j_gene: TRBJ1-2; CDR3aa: CASNRLTKPSYTF; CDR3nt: TGCGCCAGCAATCGCTTGACCAAGCCAAGCTACACCTTC
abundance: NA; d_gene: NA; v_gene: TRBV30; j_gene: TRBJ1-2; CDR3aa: CASLTGANYGYTF; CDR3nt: TGTGCCTCTCTAACTGGGGCTAACTATGGCTACACCTTC
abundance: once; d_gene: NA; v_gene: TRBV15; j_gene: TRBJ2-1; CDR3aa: CATSRDGVRLNEQFF; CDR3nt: TGTGCCACCAGCAGAGACGGGGTAAGGTTGAATGAGCAGTTCTTC
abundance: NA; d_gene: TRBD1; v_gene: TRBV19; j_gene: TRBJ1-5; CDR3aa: CASSSPGQSSNQPQHF; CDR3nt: TGTGCCAGTAGTTCCCCGGGACAGAGTAGCAATCAGCCCCAGCATTTT
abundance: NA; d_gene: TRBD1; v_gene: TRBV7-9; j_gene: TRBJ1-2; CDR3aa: CASSLGTGTYGYTF; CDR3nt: TGTGCCAGCAGCTTAGGGACAGGGACCTATGGCTACACCTTC
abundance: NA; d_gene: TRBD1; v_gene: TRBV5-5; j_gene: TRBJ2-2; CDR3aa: CASSSGQGALAGELFF; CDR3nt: TGTGCCAGCAGCTCCGGACAGGGGGCGTTAGCCGGGGAGCTGTTTTTT
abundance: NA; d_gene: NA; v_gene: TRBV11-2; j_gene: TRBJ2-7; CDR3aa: CASSFSRQSSYEQYF; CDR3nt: TGTGCCAGCAGCTTCTCGCGACAGAGCTCCTACGAGCAGTACTTC
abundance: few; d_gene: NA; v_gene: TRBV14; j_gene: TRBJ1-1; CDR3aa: CASSLTMHTEAFF; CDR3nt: TGTGCCAGCAGTCTCACGATGCACACTGAAGCTTTCTTT
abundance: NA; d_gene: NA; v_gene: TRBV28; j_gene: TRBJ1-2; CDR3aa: CASRRRGLSNYGYTF; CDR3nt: TGTGCCAGCAGGCGGAGGGGACTTTCTAACTATGGCTACACCTTC
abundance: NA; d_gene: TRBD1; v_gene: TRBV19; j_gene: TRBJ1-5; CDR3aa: CASSTTGPNQPQHF; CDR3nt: TGTGCCAGTAGTACGACAGGGCCAAATCAGCCCCAGCATTTT
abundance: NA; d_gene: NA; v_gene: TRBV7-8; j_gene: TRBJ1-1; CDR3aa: CASSPNKAEAFF; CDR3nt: TGTGCCAGCAGCCCCAACAAGGCCGAAGCTTTCTTT
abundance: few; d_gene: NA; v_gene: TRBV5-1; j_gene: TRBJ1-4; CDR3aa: CASSLGQYNEKLFF; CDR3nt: TGCGCCAGCAGCTTGGGACAGTATAATGAAAAACTGTTTTTT
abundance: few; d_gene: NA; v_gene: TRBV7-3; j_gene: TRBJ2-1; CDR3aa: CASSTSSYNEQFF; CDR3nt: TGTGCCAGCAGCACCAGTTCCTACAATGAGCAGTTCTTC
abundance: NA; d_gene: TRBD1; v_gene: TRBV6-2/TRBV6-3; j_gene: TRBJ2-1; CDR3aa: CASSHSGQPYNEQFF; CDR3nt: TGTGCCAGCAGCCACTCGGGACAGCCGTACAATGAGCAGTTCTTC
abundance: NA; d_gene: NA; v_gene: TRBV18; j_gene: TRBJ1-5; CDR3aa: CASSVKGEPGSNQPQHF; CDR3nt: TGTGCCAGCTCCGTCAAGGGGGAGCCTGGTAGCAATCAGCCCCAGCATTTT
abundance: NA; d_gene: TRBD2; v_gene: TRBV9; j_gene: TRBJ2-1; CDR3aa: CASSVGAGEANEQFF; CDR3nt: TGTGCCAGCAGCGTAGGCGCGGGAGAGGCCAATGAGCAGTTCTTC
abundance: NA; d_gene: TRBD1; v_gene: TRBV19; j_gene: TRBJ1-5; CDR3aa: CASSGTENQPQHF; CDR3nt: TGTGCCAGTAGTGGGACAGAGAATCAGCCCCAGCATTTT
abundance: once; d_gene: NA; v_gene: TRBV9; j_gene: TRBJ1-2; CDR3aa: CASSVGYGNYGYTF; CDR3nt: TGTGCCAGCAGCGTAGGGTACGGTAACTATGGCTACACCTTC
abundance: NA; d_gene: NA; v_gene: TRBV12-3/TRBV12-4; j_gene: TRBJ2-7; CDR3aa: CASSFEGGEQYF; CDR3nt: TGTGCCAGCAGTTTTGAAGGGGGCGAGCAGTACTTC
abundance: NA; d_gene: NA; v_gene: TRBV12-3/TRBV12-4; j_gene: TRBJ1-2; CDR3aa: CASTQTGNYGYTF; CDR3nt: TGTGCCAGCACCCAAACGGGTAACTATGGCTACACCTTC
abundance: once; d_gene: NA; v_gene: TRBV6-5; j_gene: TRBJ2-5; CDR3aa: CASSYYRAQETQYF; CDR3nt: TGTGCCAGCAGTTATTACAGGGCTCAAGAGACCCAGTACTTC
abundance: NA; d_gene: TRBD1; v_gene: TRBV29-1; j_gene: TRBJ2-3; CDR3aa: CSVQQGAVADTQYF; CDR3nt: TGCAGCGTCCAACAGGGGGCAGTGGCAGATACGCAGTATTTT
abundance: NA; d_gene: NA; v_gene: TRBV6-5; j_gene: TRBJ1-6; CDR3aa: CASRPGHNSPLHF; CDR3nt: TGTGCCAGCAGACCGGGACATAATTCACCCCTCCACTTT
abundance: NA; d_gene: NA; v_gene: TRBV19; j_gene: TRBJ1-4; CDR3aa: CASRSGSNEKLFF; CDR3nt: TGTGCCAGTAGAAGCGGGTCTAATGAAAAACTGTTTTTT
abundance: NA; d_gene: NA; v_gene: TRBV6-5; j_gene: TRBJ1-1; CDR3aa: CASSYDPGRTEAFF; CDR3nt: TGTGCCAGCAGTTATGACCCAGGGAGGACTGAAGCTTTCTTT
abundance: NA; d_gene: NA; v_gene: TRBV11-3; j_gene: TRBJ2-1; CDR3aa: CASSLGPPRYGRQNEQFF; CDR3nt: TGTGCCAGCAGCTTAGGCCCCCCGAGGTACGGGAGACAGAATGAGCAGTTCTTC
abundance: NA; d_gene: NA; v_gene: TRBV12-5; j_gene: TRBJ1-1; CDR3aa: CASGLVVGQNTEAFF; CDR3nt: TGTGCTAGTGGTTTGGTTGTGGGGCAGAACACTGAAGCTTTCTTT